This TCR beta chain was recovered during a study of cytomegalovirus exposure and HLA in healthy donors. Overall study results and limits: Fewer N-insertions than the 666-donor mean were reportedly shown by an Asian-associated ancestry cluster in a later analysis. Presence/absence results assume similar sequencing depth per donor, which may not hold.

Note on this clone: The antigen is undetermined.

60 Vbeta and 13 Jbeta primers were used in PCR. Produced via immunoSEQ multiplex PCR; TCRdb's table is partial and in-frame only. The repertoire consists of about 220,000 clones, with roughly 82% occurring once and the leading ten covering nearly 6%. Sequencing input: PBMCs. The TCR comes from a man aged 35 to 55 in good health and CMV-seropositive.

The CDR3 DNA reads as TGTGCCAGCAGCTTAGACAGGGGTAATTCACCCCTCCACTTT. Amino acids: CASSLDRGNSPLHF. The genes are TRBV5-4 and TRBJ1-6, with 8 bases that match TRBD1. This CDR3 is built from 14 residues. The V segment lost 2 bases and the J segment 6 bases; nucleotides outside the gene matches: 1. CDR1 is SGHNT, CDR2 YYREEE, per germline (reference sequence).